A selection of T cell receptor beta chains follows, all from one sample in a study of graft-versus-host responses after intestinal transplantation. Profiling relied on immunoSEQ multiplex PCR, and the TCRdb table lists in-frame clones only, not all of them. The data show about 12,000 clones, under 45% seen once. The material sequenced was alloreactive CD8+ T cells from a mixed lymphocyte reaction culture, taken before intestinal transplant. Every receptor here comes from a human patient who received an intestinal transplant. The CDR3 runs from the conserved cysteine through the conserved F or W. D genes are given only for firm matches. Clone size appears in some rows only: once, few, many, or a class for an expanded clone.

cdr3_nt: TGTGCCAGTAGTGTTTGGGATCTAGATACGCAGTATTTT
cdr3_aa: CASSVWDLDTQYF
v_call: TRBV19
j_call: TRBJ2-3
d_call: -
clone_size: few
cdr3_length: 13

cdr3_nt: TGTGCCAGCAGCTTAGAGTGGGGGAGCTCCTACGAGCAGTACTTC
cdr3_aa: CASSLEWGSSYEQYF
v_call: TRBV7-2
j_call: TRBJ2-7
d_call: -
clone_size: -
cdr3_length: 15

cdr3_nt: TGTGCCAGCTCACCGCCGACTACCGGGACTAGTACCTACGAGCAGTACTTC
cdr3_aa: CASSPPTTGTSTYEQYF
v_call: TRBV18
j_call: TRBJ2-7
d_call: TRBD2
clone_size: -
cdr3_length: 17

cdr3_nt: TGTGCCAGCAGCTTAGACGCCCCAAGCTCCTATAATTCACCCCTCCACTTT
cdr3_aa: CASSLDAPSSYNSPLHF
v_call: TRBV7-9
j_call: TRBJ1-6
d_call: -
clone_size: few
cdr3_length: 17

cdr3_nt: TGCGCCAGCAGCCTCGACAGGGGAGACTATGGCTACACCTTC
cdr3_aa: CASSLDRGDYGYTF
v_call: TRBV4-1
j_call: TRBJ1-2
d_call: TRBD1
clone_size: -
cdr3_length: 14

cdr3_nt: TGTGCCTGGAGTGAGGGGGTGGGCGAGCAGTTCTTC
cdr3_aa: CAWSEGVGEQFF
v_call: TRBV30
j_call: TRBJ2-1
d_call: -
clone_size: few
cdr3_length: 12

cdr3_nt: TGTGCCAGCAGCCCCTCGGACAGGGGCAGTGAAGCTTTCTTT
cdr3_aa: CASSPSDRGSEAFF
v_call: TRBV11-2
j_call: TRBJ1-1
d_call: TRBD1
clone_size: few
cdr3_length: 14

cdr3_nt: TGTGCCAGCAGGGGACCGACGGACACTGAAGCTTTCTTT
cdr3_aa: CASRGPTDTEAFF
v_call: TRBV6-7
j_call: TRBJ1-1
d_call: -
clone_size: few
cdr3_length: 13

cdr3_nt: TGTGCCAGCAGCCTACCCGAACGGGGCTTTGGGCAGTTCTTC
cdr3_aa: CASSLPERGFGQFF
v_call: TRBV6-1
j_call: TRBJ2-1
d_call: -
clone_size: few
cdr3_length: 14

cdr3_nt: TGTGCCAGCAGCTTACTAGCGGGAGGGTTCAATGAGCAGTTCTTC
cdr3_aa: CASSLLAGGFNEQFF
v_call: TRBV7-9
j_call: TRBJ2-1
d_call: TRBD2
clone_size: few
cdr3_length: 15

cdr3_nt: TGTGCCAGCACTTCCTCCGGTACACTAGCGGGCTTCAATGAGCAGTTCTTC
cdr3_aa: CASTSSGTLAGFNEQFF
v_call: TRBV27
j_call: TRBJ2-1
d_call: TRBD2
clone_size: few
cdr3_length: 17

cdr3_nt: TGTGCCAGCAGCGATTTCAGGAACACTGAAGCTTTCTTT
cdr3_aa: CASSDFRNTEAFF
v_call: TRBV5-3
j_call: TRBJ1-1
d_call: -
clone_size: -
cdr3_length: 13

cdr3_nt: TGTGCCAGCAGTTTGGCGGGACTTGAAGCTTTCTTT
cdr3_aa: CASSLAGLEAFF
v_call: TRBV28
j_call: TRBJ1-1
d_call: -
clone_size: -
cdr3_length: 12

cdr3_nt: TGTGCCAGTAGTCCCACAGTGAACACTGAAGCTTTCTTT
cdr3_aa: CASSPTVNTEAFF
v_call: TRBV19
j_call: TRBJ1-1
d_call: -
clone_size: medium-sized
cdr3_length: 13

cdr3_nt: TGTGCCAGCAGTTACGACAGCTCTGGAAACACCATATATTTT
cdr3_aa: CASSYDSSGNTIYF
v_call: TRBV6-5
j_call: TRBJ1-3
d_call: -
clone_size: -
cdr3_length: 14

cdr3_nt: TGTGCCAGTAGTTTACAGTTGGCAGATACGCAGTATTTT
cdr3_aa: CASSLQLADTQYF
v_call: TRBV19
j_call: TRBJ2-3
d_call: -
clone_size: medium-sized
cdr3_length: 13

cdr3_nt: TGTGCCAGCAGCTTAGCGCTAGCGCCCACTGAGGAGCAGTACTTC
cdr3_aa: CASSLALAPTEEQYF
v_call: TRBV7-9
j_call: TRBJ2-7
d_call: -
clone_size: few
cdr3_length: 15

cdr3_nt: TGCGCCAGCAGCCAAGGCCCCGGGACAACCTCCTACGAGCAGTACTTC
cdr3_aa: CASSQGPGTTSYEQYF
v_call: TRBV4-1
j_call: TRBJ2-7
d_call: -
clone_size: -
cdr3_length: 16

cdr3_nt: TGTGCCAGTACGTGGGGGACGAACACCGGGGAGCTGTTTTTT
cdr3_aa: CASTWGTNTGELFF
v_call: TRBV19
j_call: TRBJ2-2
d_call: -
clone_size: -
cdr3_length: 14

cdr3_nt: TGTGCCAGCAGCGCTGACAGGGGGCGGAACGAGCAGTACTTC
cdr3_aa: CASSADRGRNEQYF
v_call: TRBV5-8
j_call: TRBJ2-7
d_call: TRBD1
clone_size: few
cdr3_length: 14

cdr3_nt: TGTGCCAGCAGCTTCTCCGGGGGCGGGACCTACGAGCAGTACTTC
cdr3_aa: CASSFSGGGTYEQYF
v_call: TRBV7-2
j_call: TRBJ2-7
d_call: -
clone_size: -
cdr3_length: 15

cdr3_nt: TGTGCCAGCAGCTTAGTTGGTGATGGGGAGGAGACCCAGTACTTC
cdr3_aa: CASSLVGDGEETQYF
v_call: TRBV7-9
j_call: TRBJ2-5
d_call: -
clone_size: -
cdr3_length: 15

cdr3_nt: TGTGCCAGCAGCTTTGGCACAGATACGCAGTATTTT
cdr3_aa: CASSFGTDTQYF
v_call: TRBV5-6
j_call: TRBJ2-3
d_call: -
clone_size: -
cdr3_length: 12

cdr3_nt: TGCGCCAGCGGGGACAGGGGGGCGGCCGGGGAGCTGTTTTTT
cdr3_aa: CASGDRGAAGELFF
v_call: TRBV10-1
j_call: TRBJ2-2
d_call: TRBD1
clone_size: few
cdr3_length: 14

cdr3_nt: TGCGCCAGCAGCCTGACAGGGGTTGAAAAACTGTTTTTT
cdr3_aa: CASSLTGVEKLFF
v_call: TRBV5-1
j_call: TRBJ1-4
d_call: TRBD1
clone_size: few
cdr3_length: 13

cdr3_nt: TGTGCCAGCAGCGTAGAGGCAGGGATAAAGACCCAGTACTTC
cdr3_aa: CASSVEAGIKTQYF
v_call: TRBV9
j_call: TRBJ2-5
d_call: -
clone_size: few
cdr3_length: 14

cdr3_nt: TGTGCCAGCAGCCAAGATTCGGATAGCAATCAGCCCCAGCATTTT
cdr3_aa: CASSQDSDSNQPQHF
v_call: TRBV21-1
j_call: TRBJ1-5
d_call: -
clone_size: few
cdr3_length: 15

cdr3_nt: TGTGCCACCCTCGCACCGGGACAGGGAATTTACAATGAGCAGTTCTTC
cdr3_aa: CATLAPGQGIYNEQFF
v_call: TRBV11-2
j_call: TRBJ2-1
d_call: TRBD1
clone_size: -
cdr3_length: 16

cdr3_nt: TGTGCCGCAGGGACACCTGGATACTACGAGCAGTACTTC
cdr3_aa: CAAGTPGYYEQYF
v_call: TRBV6-5
j_call: TRBJ2-7
d_call: -
clone_size: -
cdr3_length: 13

cdr3_nt: TGTGCCAGTAGTATGGGACAGCTGAACACTGAAGCTTTCTTT
cdr3_aa: CASSMGQLNTEAFF
v_call: TRBV19
j_call: TRBJ1-1
d_call: TRBD1
clone_size: few
cdr3_length: 14

cdr3_nt: TGTGCCAGCAGTACAGGGGATGGTCAGCCCCAGCATTTT
cdr3_aa: CASSTGDGQPQHF
v_call: TRBV2
j_call: TRBJ1-5
d_call: TRBD1
clone_size: once
cdr3_length: 13

cdr3_nt: TGTGCCAGCAGCTTAGCCCGGGGACTAACCGGGGAGCTGTTTTTT
cdr3_aa: CASSLARGLTGELFF
v_call: TRBV7-9
j_call: TRBJ2-2
d_call: TRBD2
clone_size: -
cdr3_length: 15

cdr3_nt: TGTGCCAGCAGTTTATCTCAAAGCCAGCCCCAGCATTTT
cdr3_aa: CASSLSQSQPQHF
v_call: TRBV27
j_call: TRBJ1-5
d_call: -
clone_size: -
cdr3_length: 13

cdr3_nt: TGTGCCAGCAGCTTAGGGTGGGGGCTAGGCGGGGAGCTGTTTTTT
cdr3_aa: CASSLGWGLGGELFF
v_call: TRBV11-2
j_call: TRBJ2-2
d_call: -
clone_size: few
cdr3_length: 15

cdr3_nt: TGTGCCAGCAGTTTAACGGGGGAATACGAGCAGTACTTC
cdr3_aa: CASSLTGEYEQYF
v_call: TRBV6-5
j_call: TRBJ2-7
d_call: -
clone_size: -
cdr3_length: 13

cdr3_nt: TGTGCCAGTAGTCCTGCAGAAGCTGAAGCTTTCTTT
cdr3_aa: CASSPAEAEAFF
v_call: TRBV19
j_call: TRBJ1-1
d_call: -
clone_size: medium-sized
cdr3_length: 12

cdr3_nt: TGTGCCAGCAGCCAAGAAAGCGGTATGGGTCTCGGCAAGCCCTACAATGAGCAGTTCTTC
cdr3_aa: CASSQESGMGLGKPYNEQFF
v_call: TRBV4-2
j_call: TRBJ2-1
d_call: -
clone_size: -
cdr3_length: 20

cdr3_nt: TGTGCCACCACAAGGGGGGGTTCCTACGAGCAGTACTTC
cdr3_aa: CATTRGGSYEQYF
v_call: TRBV27
j_call: TRBJ2-7
d_call: -
clone_size: -
cdr3_length: 13

cdr3_nt: TGTGCCAGCAGTTTATCGACAGGCGCTGGAAACACCATATATTTT
cdr3_aa: CASSLSTGAGNTIYF
v_call: TRBV27
j_call: TRBJ1-3
d_call: -
clone_size: few
cdr3_length: 15

cdr3_nt: TGCGCCAGCAGCCAAGGCCCGACGAACTATGGCTACACCTTC
cdr3_aa: CASSQGPTNYGYTF
v_call: TRBV4-3
j_call: TRBJ1-2
d_call: -
clone_size: few
cdr3_length: 14

cdr3_nt: TGTGCCAGCAGCTTGTTTTTCCCTCCGGGGGTAAGCGAGCAGTACTTC
cdr3_aa: CASSLFFPPGVSEQYF
v_call: TRBV5-4
j_call: TRBJ2-7
d_call: -
clone_size: -
cdr3_length: 16